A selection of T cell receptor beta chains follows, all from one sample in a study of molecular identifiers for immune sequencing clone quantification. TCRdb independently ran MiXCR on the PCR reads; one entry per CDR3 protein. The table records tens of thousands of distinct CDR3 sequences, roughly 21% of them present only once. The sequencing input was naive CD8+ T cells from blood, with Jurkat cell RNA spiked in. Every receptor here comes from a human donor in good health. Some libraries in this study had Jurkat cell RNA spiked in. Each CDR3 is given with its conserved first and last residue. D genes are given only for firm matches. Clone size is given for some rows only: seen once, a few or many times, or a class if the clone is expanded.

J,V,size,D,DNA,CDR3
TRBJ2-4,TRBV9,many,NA,TGTGCCAGCAGCTCGGATACAGGGCCCAAAAACATTCAGTACTTC,CASSSDTGPKNIQYF
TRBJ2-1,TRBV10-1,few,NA,TGCGCCAGCAGTGAGTCGATTCAGGGCTACAATGAGCAGTTCTTC,CASSESIQGYNEQFF
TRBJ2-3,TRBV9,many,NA,TGTGCCAGCAGCGTAGCGCGGAGCACAGATACGCAGTATTTT,CASSVARSTDTQYF
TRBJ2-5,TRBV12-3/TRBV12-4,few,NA,TGTGCCAGTGGTCCGAGAAGAGAGACCCAGTACTTC,CASGPRRETQYF
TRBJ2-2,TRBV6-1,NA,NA,TGTGCCAGCAGTGAAATGAGGGCCGGGGAGCCGTTTTTT,CASSEMRAGEPFF
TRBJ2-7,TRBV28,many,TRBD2,TGTGCCAGCAGTACTCAGGTTACGCGACCGGGACTAACCCACGAGCAGTACTTC,CASSTQVTRPGLTHEQYF
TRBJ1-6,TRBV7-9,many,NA,TGTGCCAGCCGTGGCCAAAGCTCCTATAATTCACCCCTCCACTTT,CASRGQSSYNSPLHF
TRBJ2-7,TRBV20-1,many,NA,TGCAGTGCTAGAGCCAGGGGATTTATCTACGAGCAGTACTTC,CSARARGFIYEQYF
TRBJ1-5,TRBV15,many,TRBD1,TGTGCCACCAGCGAAGACCGCAGGGGGCATCAGCCCCAGCATTTT,CATSEDRRGHQPQHF
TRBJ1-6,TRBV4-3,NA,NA,TGCGCCAGCAGCCAAGATCGGCAGGGAGAGCTTTATAATTCACCCCTCCACTTT,CASSQDRQGELYNSPLHF
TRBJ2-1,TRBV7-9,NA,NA,TGTGCCAGCAGCCTACTAGCTGACAATGAGCAGTTCTTC,CASSLLADNEQFF
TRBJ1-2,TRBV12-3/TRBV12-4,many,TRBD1,TGTGCCAGCAGTTTAACAGGGGGCGAGGGCTATGGCTACACCTTC,CASSLTGGEGYGYTF
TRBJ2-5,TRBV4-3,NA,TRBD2,TGCGCCAGCAGCCAAGATAGGGGTAGCGGGAGTTCAGAGACCCAGTACTTC,CASSQDRGSGSSETQYF
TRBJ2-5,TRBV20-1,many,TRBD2,TGCAGTGCCCAACTTTGGGGACTAGCGGGTCAAGAGACCCAGTACTTC,CSAQLWGLAGQETQYF
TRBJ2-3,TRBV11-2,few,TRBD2,TGTGCCAGCAGCTCTAGCGGGACCCCAGATACGCAGTATTTT,CASSSSGTPDTQYF